The sequence of this T cell receptor beta chain was determined in a study of regulatory T cells in long-lasting Graves disease (dated by TCRdb to about 2021). Regarding the complete study: Patients with newly diagnosed Graves' disease had been on antithyroid drugs for under 3 months. The study took place in China and was registered as a clinical trial. Patients with persistent Graves' disease were compared with patients with newly diagnosed Graves' disease using TCR sequencing and RNA sequencing of peripheral blood. A total of about 33 samples underwent TCR sequencing, from roughly 13 patients with persistent Graves' disease and around 20 patients with newly diagnosed Graves' disease. Results the study describes overall, beyond this receptor: As a limitation, the authors acknowledged that the small sample size may reduce accuracy. Sequencing and analysis were restricted to the TCR beta chain. Compared with newly diagnosed patients, persistent Graves' disease patients had lower TCR Shannon entropy and fewer highly expanded clones, which suggests clonal expansion. A larger number of public clonotypes was shared among persistent patients (approximately 3,000) than among newly diagnosed patients (roughly 930). Peripheral blood alone was examined, since thyroid tissue, which constituted the primary lesion, could not be accessed.

This clonotype was detected many times. The specificity of this receptor is unknown. The input lacks base qualities; no much larger clone sits a single base away. Libraries came from multiplex PCR. Instrument used: Illumina HiSeq 4000. CDR3 regions were amplified by Arm-PCR with iRepertoire HTBI primers to construct TCR beta libraries. Gel purification was performed on PCR products prior to sequencing. The paper's processing steps were these. Gene usage analysis of CDR3 amino acid clonotypes relied on the 62 TRBV and 15 or so TRBJ segments identified across samples. COPE and FqMerger were used to merge filtered high-quality paired reads into contigs. BLAST was used to align contigs to IMGT TRBV, TRBD and TRBJ reference genes, and CDR3 was defined according to IMGT. Any clonotype with a frequency above 0.1% was classified as a highly expanded clone. Shannon entropy was used to measure repertoire diversity, and the Gini coefficient was used to measure V-J evenness. Clonotypes shared by more than one individual were considered public. TCRdb's own reprocessing of the public reads used fastp at Q25 and MiXCR and kept productive beta chains. Rows with a matching CDR3 protein are joined into one entry that keeps the most common DNA and genes. The V and J calls and clone size come from TCRdb's table, not from the authors' own analysis. In this sample the table shows under 250,000 distinct CDR3 sequences, 20% of which occur a single time. Around 13% of the sample goes to the ten largest clones.

The time point label, as the study defines it: newly diagnosed GD, antithyroid drugs for less than 3 months. RNA was extracted from PBMCs in TRIzol for both TCR sequencing and RNA sequencing. The diagnosis of Graves' disease was made according to American Thyroid Association guidelines. Patients for the study were recruited at an endocrinology department in Xi'an, China. From each patient, approximately 9.9 milliliters of peripheral blood was collected into an EDTA anticoagulant tube. Ficoll Paque Plus density gradient separation was used to isolate PBMCs, and no further T cell sorting was performed. RNA quality was checked with an Agilent 2100 Bioanalyzer and agarose gel, and concentration with a NanoDrop 2000. Sample: peripheral blood mononuclear cells (PBMCs), taken at new diagnosis, from a patient treated with antithyroid drugs. This clonotype was obtained from a female donor with Graves disease.

DNA sequence: TGTGCCAGCAGCCAAATGGGGAGAGGTGAAAAACTGTTTTTT. This yields the protein CASSQMGRGEKLFF. The chain is encoded by TRBV3-1 joined to TRBJ1-4, with the identity of the D gene unclear. CDR1 and CDR2 are drawn from the germline V gene (reference sequence): LGHDT, YNNKEL. A distance of 11 bases separates the germline ends of V and J, which lose 2 bases and 7 bases respectively. Spanning cysteine to phenylalanine, the CDR3 consists of 14 amino acids. Only the CDR3 portion is preserved as DNA: 42 bases, with reading frame beginning at the first base.